Listed below are T cell receptor beta chains from one sample, sequenced in a study of blood T cell repertoires in COVID-19. Sequencing was performed with immunoSEQ multiplex PCR; in TCRdb, only in-frame clones are kept and a portion is missing. The table has around 140,000 clones, roughly three quarters seen once; the top ten hold around 2%. Sequencing was done on a sample of peripheral blood. The receptor source for this set is a woman between 65 and 79 years old with acute or convalescent COVID-19. The conserved cysteine and the conserved F or W are not part of the CDR3 here. The D gene is left open where the match is weak.

CDR3	D	V
ASRGGKRASSTDTQY	TRBD2	TRBV2
ASLLAGGTNTGELF	TRBD2	TRBV3-1/TRBV3-2
ASNLHLIYGYT	.	TRBV2
ASSLGTGEQY	TRBD1	TRBV3-1/TRBV3-2
ASSIGGTGHQPQH	TRBD1	TRBV19
SVASGPNTEAF	.	TRBV29-1
ASVAGTEQY	.	TRBV10-2
ASSVSANYGYT	.	TRBV5-4
ASSRRGLHLYNEQF	.	TRBV14
ASSFGNTGELF	.	TRBV5-1
ASSGQLGAEQY	.	TRBV9
ASSVDQGPGNTIY	.	TRBV9
ASSKVSSHEPTDTQY	.	TRBV21-1
ASSYQGAMNQPQH	TRBD1	TRBV19
ASSQQWQPGDYT	.	TRBV6-2/TRBV6-3
ASSLRGQGGDEQF	TRBD1	TRBV5-1